Presented here are 9 T cell receptor beta chains from one specimen sequenced in a study of blood T cell repertoires in COVID-19. Generated by immunoSEQ multiplex PCR, the TCRdb table keeps only in-frame clones and is missing some. The table shows 200,000 to 250,000 clones, with approximately 85% occurring only once. Sequencing was performed on peripheral blood. These receptors originate from a woman aged 70-85 years with COVID-19, enrolled during active disease.

V usage is TRBV4-1 and J usage is TRBJ1-2; TRBD1 is a possible D gene (5 bases). V lost 1 base and J lost 8, with 17 bases in between. Germline V gene sequence: CDR1 MGHRA, CDR2 YSYEKL. This CDR3 is built from 15 residues. The CDR3 is CASSQGKPREGGYTF. The CDR3, as DNA: TGCGCCAGCAGCCAAGGGAAGCCCAGGGAGGGGGGCTACACCTTC.

The chain couples TRBV9 to TRBJ2-1; tentative D call: TRBD1 (6 bases). Deletions cut 3 bases from V and 0 bases from J, with 10 bases between. The CDR3 consists of 15 residues. Germline V CDR1 and CDR2: SGDLS, YYNGEE. The CDR3 loop is CASSEGGISYNEQFF. The CDR3 region has the DNA TGTGCCAGCAGCGAAGGGGGTATCTCCTACAATGAGCAGTTCTTC.

The chain combines TRBV28 with TRBJ1-5, with a weak D call TRBD1 (5 bases). Trimming shortened V by 4 bases and J by 10 bases, and 14 bases separated the two germline ends. The V gene's germline CDR1 is MDHEN and CDR2 SYDVKM. CDR3 length: 13 residues. The CDR3 loop is CASSSPSGDPQHF. CDR3 in DNA: TGTGCCAGCAGTTCCCCCTCGGGGGATCCCCAGCATTTT.

The chain is built from TRBV28 and TRBJ1-5; 10 bases are shared with TRBD1. Unmatched junction bases numbered 7, after V lost 5 bases and J lost 6 bases. Germline V gives CDR1 MDHEN, CDR2 SYDVKM. CDR3 length: 15 amino acids. The CDR3 protein is CASSPDRGSGQPQHF. The CDR3 DNA sequence: TGTGCCAGCAGTCCGGACAGGGGGTCGGGTCAGCCCCAGCATTTT.

This sequence joins TRBV19 and TRBJ2-1; maybe TRBD2 (5 bases). V shed 2 bases and J shed 8 bases, with 16 bases lying between them. Germline V gene sequence: CDR1 LNHDA, CDR2 SQIVND (reference sequence). The CDR3 consists of 15 residues. This CDR3 is CASSITEAEWYEQFF. As DNA, the CDR3 is TGTGCCAGTAGTATAACGGAGGCCGAGTGGTATGAGCAGTTCTTC. Looking up the rest from reference TRBV19 and TRBJ2-1 gives the full variable domain: DGGITQSPKYLFRKEGQNVTLSCEQNLNHDAMYWYRQDPGQGLRLIYYSQIVNDFQKGDIAEGYSVSREKKESFPLTVTSAQKNPTAFYLCASSITEAEWYEQFFGPGTRLTVL.

The genes are TRBV6-6 and TRBJ1-2; tentatively, D is TRBD1 (5 bases). Germline V gives CDR1 MNHNY, CDR2 SVGAGI (reference sequence). V lost 8 bases, J lost 3 bases, and 16 bases lay in between. This CDR3 has 14 residues. The CDR3 loop is CASASGRGHYGYTF. The CDR3 bases are TGTGCCAGCGCTTCCGGGAGGGGTCACTATGGCTACACCTTC.

This clone was seen a few times. The V and J genes are TRBV5-1 and TRBJ2-7, with 14 bases lining up with TRBD2. Germline V gene sequence: CDR1 SGHRS, CDR2 YFSETQ. The CDR3 runs 17 residues. Germline trimming cut 2 bases from V and 1 base from J; bases unmatched to any gene: 5. The CDR3 protein is CASSFGTSGRLSYEQYF. Written as DNA, the CDR3 is TGCGCCAGCAGCTTCGGGACTAGCGGGAGACTATCCTACGAGCAGTACTTC.

CDR3 loop: CASSQDPGGGETQYF. Here the CDR3 DNA reads TGCGCCAGCAGCCAAGATCCCGGGGGGGGCGAGACCCAGTACTTC. The chain carries TRBV4-3 and TRBJ2-5, with 8 bases matching TRBD2. The CDR3 spans 15 residues. Trimming took 0 bases from V and 5 from J; bases not matched to a gene: 5. Germline assignment: CDR1 LGHNA and CDR2 YSLEER.

V and J are TRBV7-2 and TRBJ2-7; a possible D gene is TRBD2 (6 bases). This CDR3 spans 16 amino acids. The V end lost 1 base, the J end lost 1 base, and 14 bases lay between the germline ends. CDR1 is SGHTA and CDR2 is FQGNSA in the germline V gene. As DNA, the CDR3 is TGTGCCAGCAGCTTAGAGGCTAGCGTGCCATCCTACGAGCAGTACTTC. Translating gives CASSLEASVPSYEQYF.